The present T cell receptor (beta chain) was sequenced within a study of T cell responses to AZD1222 COVID-19 vaccine. Points from the study as a whole: Spike-specific TCR breadth and depth both grew after two AZD1222 doses.

Measured with immunoSEQ multiplex PCR; TCRdb has only the in-frame clones, and not every one. Here the sample spans 98,000 or so clones, about 86% being singletons. As to this clone: Its specificity is not known.

This TCR came from an adult in good health. The specimen was peripheral blood, collected on day 0 of AZD1222 vaccination.

CDR3 DNA sequence: TGTGCCAGCACACTAGCGCCGGGGTACAATGAGCAGTTCTTC. It translates to CASTLAPGYNEQFF. The rearrangement joins TRBV6-5 to TRBJ2-1; the match to TRBD2 covers 7 bases. The junction had 7 bases not matched to a gene; V was cut back by 7 bases and J by 4 bases. CDR1 is MNHEY and CDR2 is SVGAGI in the germline V gene. The CDR3 has 14 amino acids.